Following are 15 T cell receptor beta chains from one sample sequenced in a study of blood T cell repertoires in COVID-19. Profiling relied on immunoSEQ multiplex PCR, and the TCRdb table lists in-frame clones only, not all of them. The sample records approximately 140,000 clones, 85% to 90% being singletons. The sequenced material came from peripheral blood. These receptors were collected from a man older than 75 with acute or convalescent COVID-19.

This sequence joins TRBV7-2 and TRBJ2-7; D is perhaps TRBD2 (5 bases). The CDR3 is made up of 14 amino acids. The V gene's germline CDR1 is SGHTA and CDR2 FQGNSA. V dropped 5 bases and J dropped 5 bases, with 16 bases sitting between them. The DNA of the CDR3 is TGTGCCAGCAGCCATCAACTAGTAAGGGACGAGCAGTACTTC. Translated, it gives CASSHQLVRDEQYF.

The V call is TRBV3-1 (or the pseudogene TRBV3-2), the J call TRBJ2-1; 9 nucleotides line up with TRBD1. V lost 4 bases to trimming and J lost 1 base; unmatched junction nucleotides: 2. There are 15 residues in the CDR3. CDR1 and CDR2 from the germline V gene are LGHDT and YNNKEL (reference sequence). CDR3 DNA sequence: TGTGCCAGCAGCCGAGGACAGGGGTCCTACAATGAGCAGTTCTTC. Amino acids: CASSRGQGSYNEQFF.

This chain uses TRBV12-3 or TRBV12-4 with TRBJ1-1; no definite D call. The CDR3 is made up of 13 amino acids. Trimming took 7 bases from V and 7 from J, leaving 16 bases between them. The CDR3 coding sequence is TGTGCCAGCATCAGAGAGGAGGGATTTGAAGCTTTCTTT. This gives the protein CASIREEGFEAFF.

The chain couples TRBV5-6 to TRBJ2-5; the D is unclear. Germline V CDR1 and CDR2: SGHDT, YYEEEE. The CDR3 has 13 amino acids. Trimming shortened V by 2 bases and J by 0 bases, and 5 bases separated the two germline ends. The CDR3 region has the DNA TGTGCCAGCAGCTTCCGTTACCAAGAGACCCAGTACTTC. Its translation is CASSFRYQETQYF.

This clone was observed once. The gene calls are TRBV2 and TRBJ1-2; TRBD1 aligns across 7 bases. The V gene's germline CDR1 is SNHLY and CDR2 FYNNEI. Germline trimming cut 7 bases from V and 2 bases from J; bases unmatched to any gene: 4. There are 13 residues in the CDR3. The CDR3 sequence: CASNGQENYGYTF. CDR3 sequence (DNA): TGTGCCAGCAACGGACAGGAGAACTATGGCTACACCTTC.

The chain couples TRBV7-8 to TRBJ2-5; a weak D match, TRBD1 (5 bases). Trimming pared 1 base from V and 4 bases from J, leaving 7 bases between. The CDR3 runs 13 residues. Germline V lookup: CDR1 SGHVS, CDR2 FQNEAQ. The CDR3 reads CASSLGQPETQYF. In DNA, the CDR3 is TGTGCCAGCAGCTTAGGACAGCCAGAGACCCAGTACTTC.

The chain is built from TRBV3-1 (or the pseudogene TRBV3-2) and TRBJ1-6; D ambiguous. The CDR3 consists of 14 residues. The V gene lost 4 bases and the J gene lost 6 bases, with 10 bases spanning the gap. Germline CDR1 is LGHDT and CDR2 is YNNKEL (reference sequence). Here the CDR3 reads CASSPTVTNSPLHF. The CDR3 nucleotides read TGTGCCAGCAGCCCAACAGTGACTAATTCACCCCTCCACTTT.

The chain joins TRBV4-1 to TRBJ2-1, with D perhaps TRBD2 (6 bases). With 0 bases removed from V and 6 bases from J, the gap between germline ends came to 21 bases. CDR1 is MGHRA and CDR2 is YSYEKL in the germline V gene. The length of the CDR3 is 18 residues. The DNA for the CDR3 is TGCGCCAGCAGCCAAGACCCCCGACTAGACCGTCCGCCCAATGAGCAGTTCTTC. Translated: CASSQDPRLDRPPNEQFF.

This clone has a single count. The chain recombines TRBV28 with TRBJ1-1, with D hard to call. V lost 4 bases to trimming and J lost 6 bases, with 15 bases between them. Germline CDR1 MDHEN, CDR2 SYDVKM. This CDR3 spans 14 amino acids. The CDR3 loop reads CASSSYTGIPEAFF. CDR3 DNA sequence: TGTGCCAGCAGTTCATACACCGGGATACCTGAAGCTTTCTTT.

The chain recombines TRBV12-5 with TRBJ1-2, with a tentative D call TRBD1 (5 bases). The V and J ends lost 3 bases and 0 bases respectively, with 23 bases between them. Germline V gene sequence: CDR1 LGHNT, CDR2 FRNRAP. The CDR3 is 19 amino acids. CDR3 sequence: CASGFQRGTVLHSNYGYTF. CDR3 in DNA: TGTGCTAGTGGTTTCCAGCGGGGGACCGTTCTACATTCTAACTATGGCTACACCTTC.

The chain has TRBV28 and TRBJ1-2; 7 bases map to TRBD1. CDR3 length equals 13 residues. V was pared by 6 bases and J by 8 bases, with 9 bases of the junction left unmatched. CDR1 is MDHEN and CDR2 is SYDVKM in the germline V gene. The CDR3 loop reads CASRQQQGLGYTF. The CDR3 nucleotides read TGTGCCAGCAGACAACAACAGGGGCTAGGCTACACCTTC.

The chain couples TRBV4-1 to TRBJ2-6, with D uncertain. The CDR3 runs 18 residues. Germline values: CDR1 MGHRA, CDR2 YSYEKL. The germline V and J ends were trimmed by 0 bases and 0 bases, with 12 bases remaining between them. The CDR3 DNA reads TGCGCCAGCAGCCAAGAAGGCCAGGTGAGCTCTGGGGCCAACGTCCTGACTTTC. Translation gives CASSQEGQVSSGANVLTF.

This clone was detected only a few times. The rearrangement uses TRBV5-1 and TRBJ1-3, with TRBD1 matching 8 bases. With V trimmed by 4 bases and J by 0 bases, 6 bases remained unmatched. The CDR3 totals 16 residues. CDR1 and CDR2 from the germline V gene are SGHRS and YFSETQ. DNA for the CDR3: TGCGCCAGCAGCAGGGGACAGGCAAACTCTGGAAACACCATATATTTT. As protein: CASSRGQANSGNTIYF.

The chain uses TRBV6-5 and TRBJ2-7; maybe TRBD1 (5 bases). The germline V gene has CDR1 MNHEY and CDR2 SVGAGI. The CDR3 loop spans 14 amino acids. The V gene lost 10 bases and the J gene lost 3 bases, with 19 bases spanning the gap. This CDR3 reads CATSGAGFFYEQYF. The CDR3 region has the DNA TGTGCCACCTCTGGGGCAGGGTTTTTCTACGAGCAGTACTTC.

This clone was seen a handful of times. The chain couples TRBV3-1 (or the pseudogene TRBV3-2) to TRBJ2-1; D gene uncertain. V lost 0 bases to trimming and J lost 6 bases, with 15 bases between them. Germline CDR1 reads LGHDT; CDR2 reads YNNKEL (reference sequence). The CDR3 spans 16 residues. The CDR3 is CASSQDLSADFNEQFF. The CDR3 DNA sequence: TGTGCCAGCAGCCAAGATTTAAGCGCCGATTTCAATGAGCAGTTCTTC.